These 19 T cell receptor beta chains were sequenced from one sample in a study of blood T cell repertoires in COVID-19. TCRdb's table, derived via immunoSEQ multiplex PCR, lists solely in-frame clones and lacks some. The sample carries some 170,000 clones, 76% recorded once. The sequenced material came from peripheral blood. These receptors all stem from a woman aged 50 to 60 with active or convalescent COVID-19.

This clone was seen more than once but under ten times. This chain connects TRBV7-9 to TRBJ1-1; D call uncertain. V lost 4 bases, J lost 2 bases, and 11 bases lay in between. The CDR3 length is 14 residues. Germline V gene lookup returns CDR1 SEHNR and CDR2 FQNEAQ (reference sequence). CDR3 DNA: TGTGCCAGCAGCTCCCTAAGCGTAAACACTGAAGCTTTCTTT. This gives the protein CASSSLSVNTEAFF. Full variable domain (missing parts from reference TRBV7-9 and TRBJ1-1): DTGVSQNPRHKITKRGQNVTFRCDPISEHNRLYWYRQTLGQGPEFLTYFQNEAQLEKSRLLSDRFSAERPKGSFSTLEIQRTEQGDSAMYLCASSSLSVNTEAFFGQGTRLTVV.

This sequence joins TRBV19 and TRBJ2-1; D might be TRBD2 (5 bases). The CDR3 covers 14 residues. The germline CDR1 and CDR2 sequences are LNHDA and SQIVND (reference sequence). Between the trimmed V and J ends, which lost 5 bases and 5 bases, there was a span of 13 bases. The CDR3, as DNA: TGTGCCAGTAGTGCTGGGAGTACCCACAATGAGCAGTTCTTC. It is translated as CASSAGSTHNEQFF.

This clone was observed a few times. V usage is TRBV7-2 and J usage is TRBJ1-2; D might be TRBD1 (5 bases). The V end lost 1 base, the J end lost 4 bases, and 13 bases lay between the germline ends. The germline gives CDR1 SGHTA, CDR2 FQGNSA. CDR3 size: 15 residues. The CDR3 DNA follows: TGTGCCAGCAGCTTAGTGGTGATCCAGGGCTATGGCTACACCTTC. Its protein product is CASSLVVIQGYGYTF.

V gene TRBV2 combines with J gene TRBJ2-7; TRBD2 matches 8 bases. With V trimmed by 3 bases and J by 5 bases, 9 bases remained unmatched. Germline CDR1 reads SNHLY; CDR2 reads FYNNEI. This CDR3 has 15 amino acids. The CDR3 nucleotides read TGTGCCAGCAGTGATAAGAGACTAGCGTCCAACGAGCAGTACTTC. Residues: CASSDKRLASNEQYF.

The CDR3 loop is CASSQETGGRNYEQYF. The CDR3 DNA reads TGTGCCAGCAGCCAGGAAACAGGGGGTCGGAACTACGAGCAGTACTTC. The rearrangement uses TRBV4-2 and TRBJ2-7; TRBD1 matches at 8 bases. CDR3 length: 16 residues. Unmatched junction bases numbered 10, after V lost 3 bases and J lost 3 bases. Looked up from germline, CDR1 is LGHNA and CDR2 is YNFKEQ.

The chain combines TRBV6-5 with TRBJ2-3; TRBD2 agrees at 10 bases. J gave up 2 bases and V 2 bases, and 4 bases lay outside the gene matches. The CDR3 spans 16 residues. CDR1 MNHEY and CDR2 SVGAGI come from the germline V gene. In DNA, the CDR3 is TGTGCCAGCAGTTACCGGGGACTAGCGCTCACAGATACGCAGTATTTT. Translation gives CASSYRGLALTDTQYF.

The chain employs TRBV5-5 and TRBJ2-7; 7 bases map to TRBD2. Germline values: CDR1 SGHKS, CDR2 YYEKEE (reference sequence). The CDR3 loop spans 14 amino acids. V lost 2 bases, J lost 3 bases, and 5 bases stayed unmatched. CDR3 sequence (DNA): TGTGCCAGCAGCTTCGGGGGGAGGATCTACGAGCAGTACTTC. Its protein is CASSFGGRIYEQYF.

This sequence joins TRBV4-3 and TRBJ2-1, with D tentatively TRBD1 (5 bases). Trimming took off 0 bases at V and 9 bases at J, with 18 bases between the two ends. Germline CDR1 and CDR2: LGHNA and YSLEER. CDR3 length: 16 residues. The CDR3 coding sequence is TGCGCCAGCAGCCAAGACTCTGGAGCCGCAGGGCTTGAGCAGTTCTTC. Amino acids: CASSQDSGAAGLEQFF.

This clone turned up a few times. V and J are TRBV7-2 and TRBJ2-2; 7 nucleotides match TRBD1. The CDR3 contains 16 residues. The J segment lost 7 bases and the V segment lost 5 bases, leaving 13 bases of the junction unmatched. Germline CDR1 SGHTA, CDR2 FQGNSA. For the CDR3, the DNA is TGTGCCAGCAGCCAAAGCCCAGGTTCAGGGGGCGGGGAGCTGTTTTTT. Protein product: CASSQSPGSGGGELFF.

The chain uses TRBV6-1 and TRBJ2-2, with D possibly being TRBD1 (5 bases). Per germline, CDR1 MNHNS and CDR2 SASEGT. Trimming removed 2 bases from V and 4 bases from J, with 14 bases in between. The CDR3 length is 16 residues. CDR3 amino acids: CASSEFWVQGTGELFF. In DNA, the CDR3 is TGTGCCAGCAGTGAATTTTGGGTTCAGGGCACCGGGGAGCTGTTTTTT.

The gene calls are TRBV28 and TRBJ2-1, with a tentative D call TRBD1 (5 bases). CDR3 length: 15 amino acids. V was clipped by 3 bases and J by 6 bases, with 15 bases between them. Germline lookup yields CDR1 MDHEN and CDR2 SYDVKM. CDR3: CASSFQGPPGNEQFF. CDR3 nucleotide sequence: TGTGCCAGCAGTTTTCAGGGCCCACCGGGCAATGAGCAGTTCTTC. The variable domain in full, completed from reference TRBV28 and TRBJ2-1, reads DVKVTQSSRYLVKRTGEKVFLECVQDMDHENMFWYRQDPGLGLRLIYFSYDVKMKEKGDIPEGYSVSREKKERFSLILESASTNQTSMYLCASSFQGPPGNEQFFGPGTRLTVL.

The chain employs TRBV5-6 and TRBJ2-7, with TRBD1 identical over 9 bases. CDR3 length: 15 residues. CDR1 and CDR2 from the germline V gene are SGHDT and YYEEEE. Trimming took 6 bases from V and 5 from J; bases not matched to a gene: 12. The CDR3 DNA reads TGTGCCAGCACCAAAACGACAGGGGGAAACCACGAGCAGTACTTC. This codes for CASTKTTGGNHEQYF.

This chain links TRBV27 with TRBJ2-7; tentatively, D is TRBD2 (6 bases). Germline CDR1 is MNHEY and CDR2 is SMNVEV (reference sequence). V was shortened by 5 bases and J by 2 bases, with 22 bases between the two germline ends. The CDR3 runs to 17 residues. CDR3 loop: CASSPHNLLASAYEQYF. Here the CDR3 DNA reads TGTGCCAGCAGTCCCCACAACCTCCTAGCGTCGGCCTACGAGCAGTACTTC.

The sample holds one count of this clone. J is TRBJ2-1 and V is TRBV3-1 (or the pseudogene TRBV3-2); 8 bases agree with TRBD1. V trimming: 4 bases; J trimming: 8 bases; junction bases outside the gene matches: 10. Germline V gene lookup returns CDR1 LGHDT and CDR2 YNNKEL (reference sequence). This CDR3 spans 15 amino acids. In DNA form, the CDR3 reads TGTGCCAGCAGCCTCGCGGACAGGGAGATGGATGAGCAGTTCTTC. Translating it yields CASSLADREMDEQFF.

This clone was observed once. Different DNA sequences within this sample yield the same CDR3. V gene TRBV7-2 combines with J gene TRBJ2-2; 9 bases align to TRBD1. V was pared by 1 base and J by 5 bases, with 2 bases of the junction left unmatched. CDR1 is SGHTA and CDR2 is FQGNSA in the germline V gene. This CDR3 spans 15 amino acids. The CDR3 sequence is CASSLDRGRTGELFF. The CDR3 bases are TGTGCCAGCAGCTTAGACAGGGGGCGAACCGGGGAGCTGTTTTTT.

This sequence joins TRBV10-3 and TRBJ1-3; D unclear. V was cut by 10 bases and J by 0 bases, with 13 bases left in between. The germline V gene encodes CDR1 ENHRY and CDR2 SYGVKD. The length of the CDR3 is 14 residues. The CDR3 protein is CATAGGISGNTIYF. As DNA, the CDR3 is TGTGCCACCGCCGGAGGGATCTCTGGAAACACCATATATTTT.

Only a few counts were recorded for this clone. The gene calls are TRBV10-3 and TRBJ1-4; D is possibly TRBD1 (5 bases). The length of the CDR3 is 13 residues. Germline lookup yields CDR1 ENHRY and CDR2 SYGVKD. The V end lost 7 bases, the J end lost 4 bases, and 10 bases lay between the germline ends. Here the CDR3 reads CAINQGGNEKLFF. DNA of the CDR3: TGTGCCATCAATCAGGGCGGTAATGAAAAACTGTTTTTT.

V and J are TRBV30 and TRBJ1-2; TRBD1 matches at 7 bases. There are 12 residues in the CDR3. CDR1 is GTSNPN and CDR2 is SVGIG in the germline V gene (reference sequence). V gave up 8 bases and J gave up 4 bases; unmatched junction bases: 7. CDR3 bases: TGTGCCCAGGGAGGGGGCGGCTATGGCTACACCTTC. Its translation: CAQGGGGYGYTF.

V gene TRBV18 combines with J gene TRBJ1-4; no definite D call. Per germline, CDR1 KGHSH and CDR2 LQKENI. The CDR3 spans 14 residues. V was clipped by 1 base and J by 5 bases, with 8 bases between them. The CDR3 DNA sequence: TGTGCCAGCTCACCACGACTGAGAAATGAAAAACTGTTTTTT. Amino acid sequence: CASSPRLRNEKLFF.